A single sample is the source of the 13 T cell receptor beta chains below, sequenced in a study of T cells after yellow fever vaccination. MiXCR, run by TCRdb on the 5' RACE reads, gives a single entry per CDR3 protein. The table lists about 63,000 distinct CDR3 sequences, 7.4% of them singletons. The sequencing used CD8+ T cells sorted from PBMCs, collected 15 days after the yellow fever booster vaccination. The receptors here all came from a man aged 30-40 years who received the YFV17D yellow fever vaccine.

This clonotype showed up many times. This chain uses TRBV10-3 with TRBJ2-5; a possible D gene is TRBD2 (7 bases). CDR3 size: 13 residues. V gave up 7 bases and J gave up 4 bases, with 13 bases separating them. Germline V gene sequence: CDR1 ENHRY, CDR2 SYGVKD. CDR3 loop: CAINEGGGETQYF. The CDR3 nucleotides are TGTGCCATCAACGAGGGGGGGGGAGAGACCCAGTACTTC.

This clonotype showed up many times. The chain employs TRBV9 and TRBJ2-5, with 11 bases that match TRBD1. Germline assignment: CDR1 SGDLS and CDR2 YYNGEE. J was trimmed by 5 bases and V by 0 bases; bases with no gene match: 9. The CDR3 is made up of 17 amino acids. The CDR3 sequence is CASSVGGGQGAVETQYF. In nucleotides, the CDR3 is TGTGCCAGCAGCGTAGGGGGAGGACAGGGGGCGGTGGAGACCCAGTACTTC.

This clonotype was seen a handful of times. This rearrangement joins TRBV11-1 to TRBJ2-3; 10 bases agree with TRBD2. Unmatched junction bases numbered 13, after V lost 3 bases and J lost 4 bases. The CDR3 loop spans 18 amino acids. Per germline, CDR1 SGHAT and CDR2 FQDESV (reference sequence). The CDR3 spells CASSFRLAGDAAPDTQYF. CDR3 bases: TGTGCCAGCAGCTTTAGGCTAGCGGGAGATGCGGCGCCAGATACGCAGTATTTT.

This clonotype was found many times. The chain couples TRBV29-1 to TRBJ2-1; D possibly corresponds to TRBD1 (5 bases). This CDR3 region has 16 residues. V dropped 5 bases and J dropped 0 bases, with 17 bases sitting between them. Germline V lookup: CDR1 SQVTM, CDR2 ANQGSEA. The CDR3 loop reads CSVPPWGGSSYNEQFF. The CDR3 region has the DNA TGCAGCGTTCCCCCTTGGGGCGGATCCTCCTACAATGAGCAGTTCTTC.

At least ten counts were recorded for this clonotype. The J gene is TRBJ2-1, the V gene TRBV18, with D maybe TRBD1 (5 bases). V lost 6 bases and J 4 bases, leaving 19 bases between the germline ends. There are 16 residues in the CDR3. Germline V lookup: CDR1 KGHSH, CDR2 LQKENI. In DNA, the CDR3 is TGTGCCAGCTCCCCCCAGCAGGGATGGGGTTACAATGAGCAGTTCTTC. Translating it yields CASSPQQGWGYNEQFF.

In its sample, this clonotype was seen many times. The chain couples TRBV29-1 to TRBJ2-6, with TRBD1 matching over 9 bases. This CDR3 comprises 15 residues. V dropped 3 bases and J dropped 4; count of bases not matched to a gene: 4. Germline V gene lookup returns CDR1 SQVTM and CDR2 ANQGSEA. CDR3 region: CSVEGTGSGANVLTF. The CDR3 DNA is TGCAGCGTTGAGGGGACAGGGAGCGGGGCCAACGTCCTGACTTTC.

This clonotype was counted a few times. The CDR3 is CAWSAHTDTGELFF. The CDR3, as DNA: TGTGCCTGGAGTGCACACACAGACACCGGGGAGCTGTTTTTT. V is TRBV30 and J is TRBJ2-2; D gene unclear. The V end was cut by 1 base, the J end by 3 bases, with 9 bases between. The germline V gene has CDR1 GTSNPN and CDR2 SVGIG (reference sequence). The CDR3 consists of 14 residues.

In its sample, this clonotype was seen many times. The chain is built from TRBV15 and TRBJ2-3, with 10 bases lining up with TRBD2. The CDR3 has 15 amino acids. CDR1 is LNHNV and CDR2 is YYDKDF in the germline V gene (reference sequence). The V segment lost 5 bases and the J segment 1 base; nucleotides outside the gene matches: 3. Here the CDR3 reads CATSRGTSGTDTQYF. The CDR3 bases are TGTGCCACCAGCCGGGGGACTAGCGGCACAGATACGCAGTATTTT.

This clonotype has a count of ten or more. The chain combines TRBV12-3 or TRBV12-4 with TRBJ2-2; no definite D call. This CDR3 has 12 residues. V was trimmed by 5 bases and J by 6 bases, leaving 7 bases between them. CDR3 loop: CASSASSGELFF. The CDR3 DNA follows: TGTGCCAGCAGTGCCTCCTCCGGGGAGCTGTTTTTT.

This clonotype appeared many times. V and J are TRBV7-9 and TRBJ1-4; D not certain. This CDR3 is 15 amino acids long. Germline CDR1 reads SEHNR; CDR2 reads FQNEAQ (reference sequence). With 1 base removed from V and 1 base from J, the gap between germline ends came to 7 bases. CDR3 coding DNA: TGTGCCAGCAGCTTAGTGGGCAGAACTAATGAAAAACTGTTTTTT. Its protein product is CASSLVGRTNEKLFF.

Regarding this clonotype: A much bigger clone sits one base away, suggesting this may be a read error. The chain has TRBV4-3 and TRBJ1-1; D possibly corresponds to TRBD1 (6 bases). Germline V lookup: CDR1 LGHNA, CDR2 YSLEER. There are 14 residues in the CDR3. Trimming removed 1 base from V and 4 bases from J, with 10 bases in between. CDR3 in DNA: TGCGCCAGCAGCCAAGGGGGGGGGGCCACTGAAGCTTTCTTT. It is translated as CASSQGGGATEAFF.

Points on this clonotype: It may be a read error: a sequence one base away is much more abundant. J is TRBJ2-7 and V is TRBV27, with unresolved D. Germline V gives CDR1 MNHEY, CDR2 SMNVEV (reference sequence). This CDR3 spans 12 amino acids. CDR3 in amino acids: CASSPPGYELYF. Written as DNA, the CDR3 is TGTGCCAGCAGTCCACCTGGTTACGAGCTGTACTTC.

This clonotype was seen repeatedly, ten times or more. The CDR3 DNA reads TGTGCCAGCACCCCAACAGGGGGCTACGAGCAGTACTTC. Amino acids: CASTPTGGYEQYF. V gene TRBV7-9 combines with J gene TRBJ2-7; 8 bases agree with TRBD1. V dropped 7 bases and J dropped 3; count of bases not matched to a gene: 5. The V gene's germline CDR1 is SEHNR and CDR2 FQNEAQ (reference sequence). CDR3 length: 13 amino acids.